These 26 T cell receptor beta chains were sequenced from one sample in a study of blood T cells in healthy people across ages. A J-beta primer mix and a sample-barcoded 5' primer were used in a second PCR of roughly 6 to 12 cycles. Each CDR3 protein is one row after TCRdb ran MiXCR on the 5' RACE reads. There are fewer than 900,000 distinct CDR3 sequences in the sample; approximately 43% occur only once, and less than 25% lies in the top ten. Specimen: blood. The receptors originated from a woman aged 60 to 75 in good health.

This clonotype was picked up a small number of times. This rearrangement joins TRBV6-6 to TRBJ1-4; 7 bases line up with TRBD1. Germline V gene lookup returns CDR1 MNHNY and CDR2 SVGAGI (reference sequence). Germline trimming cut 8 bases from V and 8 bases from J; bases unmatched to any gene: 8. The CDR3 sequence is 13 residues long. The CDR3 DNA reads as TGTGCCAGCCAAAACAGGGGAGGAGAAAAACTGTTTTTT. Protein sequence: CASQNRGGEKLFF.

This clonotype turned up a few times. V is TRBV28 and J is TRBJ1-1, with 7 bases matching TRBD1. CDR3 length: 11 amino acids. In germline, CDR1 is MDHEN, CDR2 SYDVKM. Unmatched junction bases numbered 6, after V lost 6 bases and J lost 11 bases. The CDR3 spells CASRRGRRAFF. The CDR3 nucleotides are TGTGCCAGCAGGAGGGGGCGCAGGGCTTTCTTT. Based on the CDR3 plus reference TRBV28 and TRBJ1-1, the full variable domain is DVKVTQSSRYLVKRTGEKVFLECVQDMDHENMFWYRQDPGLGLRLIYFSYDVKMKEKGDIPEGYSVSREKKERFSLILESASTNQTSMYLCASRRGRRAFFGQGTRLTVV.

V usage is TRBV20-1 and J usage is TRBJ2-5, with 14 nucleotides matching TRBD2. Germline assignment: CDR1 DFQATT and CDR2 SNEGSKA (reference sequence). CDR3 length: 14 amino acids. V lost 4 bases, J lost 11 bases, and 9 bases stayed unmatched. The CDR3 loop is CSAMTSGGADEQYF. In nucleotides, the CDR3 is TGCAGTGCTATGACTAGCGGGGGGGCCGATGAGCAGTACTTC.

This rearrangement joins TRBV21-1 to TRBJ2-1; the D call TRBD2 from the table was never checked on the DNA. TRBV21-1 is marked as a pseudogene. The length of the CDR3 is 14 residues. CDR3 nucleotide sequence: TGTGCCAGCAGAGAGAGGACTGGTTACAATGAGCAGTTCTTC. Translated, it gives CASRERTGYNEQFF.

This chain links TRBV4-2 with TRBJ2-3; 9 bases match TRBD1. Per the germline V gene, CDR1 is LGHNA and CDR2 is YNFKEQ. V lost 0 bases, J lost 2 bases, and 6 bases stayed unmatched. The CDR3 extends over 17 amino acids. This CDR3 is CASSQEGGTGNTDTQYF. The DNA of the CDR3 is TGTGCCAGCAGCCAAGAAGGCGGGACAGGGAACACAGATACGCAGTATTTT.

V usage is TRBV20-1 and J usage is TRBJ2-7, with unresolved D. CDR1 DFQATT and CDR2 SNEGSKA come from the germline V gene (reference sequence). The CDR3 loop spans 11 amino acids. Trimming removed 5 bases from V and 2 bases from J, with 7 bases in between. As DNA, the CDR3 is TGCAGTGCTTCCTTAGCCTACGAGCAGTACTTC. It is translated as CSASLAYEQYF.

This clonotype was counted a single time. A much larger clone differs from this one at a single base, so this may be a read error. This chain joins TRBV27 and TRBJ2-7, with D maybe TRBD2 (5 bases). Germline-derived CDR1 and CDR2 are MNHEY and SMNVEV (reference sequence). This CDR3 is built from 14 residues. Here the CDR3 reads CASRFREGSYEQYF. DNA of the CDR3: TGTGCCAGCCGTTTCCGGGAAGGATCCTACGAGCAGTACTTC.

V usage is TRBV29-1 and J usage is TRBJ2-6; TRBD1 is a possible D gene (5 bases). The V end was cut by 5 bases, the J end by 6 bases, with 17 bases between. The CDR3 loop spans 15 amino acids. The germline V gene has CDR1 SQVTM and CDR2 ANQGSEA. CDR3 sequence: CSVWGTLIVANVLTF. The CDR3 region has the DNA TGCAGCGTTTGGGGCACGCTTATTGTGGCCAACGTCCTGACTTTC.

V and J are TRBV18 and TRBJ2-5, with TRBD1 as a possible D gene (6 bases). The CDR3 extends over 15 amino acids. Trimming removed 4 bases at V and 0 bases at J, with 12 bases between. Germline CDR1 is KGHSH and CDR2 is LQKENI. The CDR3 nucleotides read TGTGCCAGCTCACTTATGACAGGCGACCAAGAGACCCAGTACTTC. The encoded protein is CASSLMTGDQETQYF.

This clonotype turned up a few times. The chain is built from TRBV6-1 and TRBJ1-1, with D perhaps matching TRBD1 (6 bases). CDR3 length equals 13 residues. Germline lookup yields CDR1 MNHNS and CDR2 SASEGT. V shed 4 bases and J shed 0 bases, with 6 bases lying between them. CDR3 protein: CASSGQVNTEAFF. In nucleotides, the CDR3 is TGTGCCAGCAGTGGACAGGTGAACACTGAAGCTTTCTTT.

CDR3 residues: CASSSSAEKLFF. In DNA form, the CDR3 reads TGTGCCAGCAGCTCCTCGGCGGAAAAACTGTTTTTT. The V and J genes are TRBV11-2 and TRBJ1-4; the D is unclear. Germline CDR1 and CDR2: SGHAT and FQNNGV. The length of the CDR3 is 12 residues. The V end lost 4 bases, the J end lost 8 bases, and 8 bases lay between the germline ends.

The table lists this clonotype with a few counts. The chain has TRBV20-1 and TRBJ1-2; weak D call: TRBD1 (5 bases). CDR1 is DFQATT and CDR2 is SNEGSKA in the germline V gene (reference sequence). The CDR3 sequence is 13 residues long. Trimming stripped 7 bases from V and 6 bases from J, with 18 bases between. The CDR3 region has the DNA TGCAGTGTTTTAAGCAGGGCAGGCGATGGCTACACCTTC. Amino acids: CSVLSRAGDGYTF.

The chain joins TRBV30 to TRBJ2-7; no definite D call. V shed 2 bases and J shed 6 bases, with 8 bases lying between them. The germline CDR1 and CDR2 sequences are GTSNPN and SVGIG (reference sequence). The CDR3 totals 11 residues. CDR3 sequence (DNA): TGTGCCTGGAGTTCCACCGCCGAGCAGTACTTC. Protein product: CAWSSTAEQYF. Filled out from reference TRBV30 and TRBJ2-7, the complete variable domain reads SQTIHQWPATLVQPVGSPLSLECTVEGTSNPNLYWYRQAAGRGLQLLFYSVGIGQISSEVPQNLSASRPQDRQFILSSKKLLLSDSGFYLCAWSSTAEQYFGPGTRLTVT.

The CDR3 region is CASSPPGFSPLHF. CDR3 nucleotides: TGTGCCAGCAGCCCCCCCGGGTTTTCACCCCTCCACTTT. This chain uses TRBV7-2 with TRBJ1-6, with D uncertain. The CDR3 totals 13 residues. Trimming pared 5 bases from V and 9 bases from J, leaving 11 bases between. Germline CDR1 SGHTA, CDR2 FQGNSA.

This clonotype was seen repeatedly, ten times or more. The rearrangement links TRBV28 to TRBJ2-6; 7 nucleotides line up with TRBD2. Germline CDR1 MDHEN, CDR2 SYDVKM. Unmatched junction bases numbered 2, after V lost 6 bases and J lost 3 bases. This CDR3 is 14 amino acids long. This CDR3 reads CASSRGVGANVLTF. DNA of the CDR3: TGTGCCAGCAGCCGGGGGGTTGGGGCCAACGTCCTGACTTTC. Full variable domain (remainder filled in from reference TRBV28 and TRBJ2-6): DVKVTQSSRYLVKRTGEKVFLECVQDMDHENMFWYRQDPGLGLRLIYFSYDVKMKEKGDIPEGYSVSREKKERFSLILESASTNQTSMYLCASSRGVGANVLTFGAGSRLTVL.

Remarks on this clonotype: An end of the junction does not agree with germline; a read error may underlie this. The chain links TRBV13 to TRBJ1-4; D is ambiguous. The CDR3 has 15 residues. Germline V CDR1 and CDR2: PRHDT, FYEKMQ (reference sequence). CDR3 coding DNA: TGTGCCAGCAGACCTATCAGGAGAACTTATGAAAAACTGTTTTTT. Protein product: CASRPIRRTYEKLFF.

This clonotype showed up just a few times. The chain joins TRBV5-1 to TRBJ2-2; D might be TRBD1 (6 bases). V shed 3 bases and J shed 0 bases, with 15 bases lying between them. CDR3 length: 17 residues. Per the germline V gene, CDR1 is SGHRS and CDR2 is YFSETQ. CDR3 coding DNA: TGCGCCAGCAGCTACCCATCCGACAGGTCGAACACCGGGGAGCTGTTTTTT. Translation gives CASSYPSDRSNTGELFF.

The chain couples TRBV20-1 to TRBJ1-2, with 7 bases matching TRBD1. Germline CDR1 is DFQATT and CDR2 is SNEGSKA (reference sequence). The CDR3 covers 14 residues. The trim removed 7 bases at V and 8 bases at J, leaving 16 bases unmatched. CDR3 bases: TGCAGTGGGCTAATGCCGCGGACAGGTGGAGGCTACACCTTC. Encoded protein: CSGLMPRTGGGYTF.

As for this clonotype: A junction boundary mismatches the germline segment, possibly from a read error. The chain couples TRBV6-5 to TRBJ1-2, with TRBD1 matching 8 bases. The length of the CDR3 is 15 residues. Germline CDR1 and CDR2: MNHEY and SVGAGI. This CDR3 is CARSYATGVAYGYTF. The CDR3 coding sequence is TGTGCCCGCAGTTACGCGACAGGGGTCGCCTATGGCTACACCTTC.

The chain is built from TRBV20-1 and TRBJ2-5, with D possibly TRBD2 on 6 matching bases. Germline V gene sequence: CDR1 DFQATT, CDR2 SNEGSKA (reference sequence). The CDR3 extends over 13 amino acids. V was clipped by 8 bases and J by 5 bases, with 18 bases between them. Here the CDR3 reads CSPFNGGTETQYF. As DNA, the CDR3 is TGCAGTCCTTTTAATGGCGGGACGGAGACCCAGTACTTC.

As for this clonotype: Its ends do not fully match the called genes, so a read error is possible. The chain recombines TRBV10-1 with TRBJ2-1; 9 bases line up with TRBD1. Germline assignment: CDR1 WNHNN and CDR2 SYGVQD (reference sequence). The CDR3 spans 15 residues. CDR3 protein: CASSDFYRGPNGQFF. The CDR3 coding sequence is TGCGCCAGCAGTGATTTCTACAGGGGGCCCAATGGGCAGTTCTTC.

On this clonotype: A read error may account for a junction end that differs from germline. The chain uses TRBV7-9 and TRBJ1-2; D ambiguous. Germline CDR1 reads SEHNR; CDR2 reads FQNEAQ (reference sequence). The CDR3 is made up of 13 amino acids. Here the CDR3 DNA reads TGTGCCAGCAGCCCTACGGGTCACTATGGCTACATCTTC. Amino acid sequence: CASSPTGHYGYIF.

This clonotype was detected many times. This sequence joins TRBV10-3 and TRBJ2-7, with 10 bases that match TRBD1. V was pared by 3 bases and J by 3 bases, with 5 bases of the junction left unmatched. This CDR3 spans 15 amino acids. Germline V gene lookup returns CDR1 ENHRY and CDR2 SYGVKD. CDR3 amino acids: CAISDIGTGVYEQYF. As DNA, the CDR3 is TGTGCCATCAGTGATATAGGGACAGGGGTCTACGAGCAGTACTTC.

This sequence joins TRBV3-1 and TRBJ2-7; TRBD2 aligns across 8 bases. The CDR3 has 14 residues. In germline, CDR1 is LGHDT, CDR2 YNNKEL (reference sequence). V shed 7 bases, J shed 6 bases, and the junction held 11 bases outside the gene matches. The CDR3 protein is CASTAGGGVGEQYF. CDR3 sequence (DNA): TGTGCCAGCACGGCGGGAGGAGGTGTCGGCGAGCAGTACTTC.

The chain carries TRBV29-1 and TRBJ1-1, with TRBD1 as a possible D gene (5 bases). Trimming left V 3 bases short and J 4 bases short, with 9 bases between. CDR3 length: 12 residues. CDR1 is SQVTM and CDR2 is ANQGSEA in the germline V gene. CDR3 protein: CSVDRGSTEAFF. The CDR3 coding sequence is TGCAGCGTTGACCGGGGGAGCACTGAAGCTTTCTTT.

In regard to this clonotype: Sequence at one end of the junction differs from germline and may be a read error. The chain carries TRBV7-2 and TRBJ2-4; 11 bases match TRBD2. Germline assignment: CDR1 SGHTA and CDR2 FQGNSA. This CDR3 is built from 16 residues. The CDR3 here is CASSLGTSGGQNIQYF. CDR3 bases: TGTGCCAGCAGTTTAGGCACTAGCGGGGGACAAAACATTCAGTACTTC.